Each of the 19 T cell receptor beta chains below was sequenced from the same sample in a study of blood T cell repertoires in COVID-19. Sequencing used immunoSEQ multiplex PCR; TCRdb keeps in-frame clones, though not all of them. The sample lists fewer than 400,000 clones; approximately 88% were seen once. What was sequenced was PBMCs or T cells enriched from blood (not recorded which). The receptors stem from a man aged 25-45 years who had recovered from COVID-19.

The CDR3 DNA sequence: TGTGCCAGTAGTATTCCCCTGAGCACCTATGGCTACACCTTC. This codes for CASSIPLSTYGYTF. This chain links TRBV19 with TRBJ1-2; no clear D. Trimming took 3 bases from V and 4 from J, leaving 12 bases between them. CDR1 and CDR2 (germline): LNHDA, SQIVND (reference sequence). This CDR3 spans 14 amino acids. The whole variable domain, remainder taken from reference TRBV19 and TRBJ1-2, is DGGITQSPKYLFRKEGQNVTLSCEQNLNHDAMYWYRQDPGQGLRLIYYSQIVNDFQKGDIAEGYSVSREKKESFPLTVTSAQKNPTAFYLCASSIPLSTYGYTFGSGTRLTVV.

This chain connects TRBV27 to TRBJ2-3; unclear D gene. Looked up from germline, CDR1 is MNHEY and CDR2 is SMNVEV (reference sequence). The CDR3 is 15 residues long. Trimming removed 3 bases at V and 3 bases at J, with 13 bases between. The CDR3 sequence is CASSFKQLLTDTQYF. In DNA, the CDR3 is TGTGCCAGCAGTTTCAAACAGCTATTAACAGATACGCAGTATTTT.

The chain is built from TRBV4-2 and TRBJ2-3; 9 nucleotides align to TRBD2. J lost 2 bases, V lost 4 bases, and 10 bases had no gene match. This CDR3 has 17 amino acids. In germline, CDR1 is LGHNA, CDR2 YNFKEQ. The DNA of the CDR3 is TGTGCCAGCAGCCTCGGCACTGGCGGGGGGGCCACAGATACGCAGTATTTT. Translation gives CASSLGTGGGATDTQYF.

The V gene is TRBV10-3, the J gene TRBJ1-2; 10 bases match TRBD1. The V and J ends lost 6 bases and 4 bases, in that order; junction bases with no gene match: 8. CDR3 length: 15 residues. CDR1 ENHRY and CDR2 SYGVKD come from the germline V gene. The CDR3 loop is CAIRSPGTGAYGYTF. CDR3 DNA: TGTGCCATCAGAAGTCCCGGGACAGGGGCCTATGGCTACACCTTC.

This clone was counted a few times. The CDR3 region has the DNA TGTGCCAGCAGTTACCGGCGGGGGGCGTACCAAGAGACCCAGTACTTC. Its translation: CASSYRRGAYQETQYF. V gene TRBV6-2 or TRBV6-3 combines with J gene TRBJ2-5; TRBD2 agrees at 8 bases. J gave up 0 bases and V 2 bases, and 5 bases lay outside the gene matches. The CDR3 has 16 residues. The germline V gene encodes CDR1 MNHEY and CDR2 SVGEGT.

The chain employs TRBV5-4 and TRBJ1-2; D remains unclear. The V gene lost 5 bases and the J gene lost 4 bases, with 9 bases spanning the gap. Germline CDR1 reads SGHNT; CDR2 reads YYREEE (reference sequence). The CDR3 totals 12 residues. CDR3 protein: CASRGAVYGYTF. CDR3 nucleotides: TGTGCCAGCAGGGGAGCGGTCTATGGCTACACCTTC.

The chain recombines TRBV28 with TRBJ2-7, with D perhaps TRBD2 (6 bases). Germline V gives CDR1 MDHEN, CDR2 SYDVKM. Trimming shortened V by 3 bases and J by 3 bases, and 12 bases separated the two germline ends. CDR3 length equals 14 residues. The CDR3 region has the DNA TGTGCCAGCAGTTTTTCGGGGGTTGTCTACGAGCAGTACTTC. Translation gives CASSFSGVVYEQYF.

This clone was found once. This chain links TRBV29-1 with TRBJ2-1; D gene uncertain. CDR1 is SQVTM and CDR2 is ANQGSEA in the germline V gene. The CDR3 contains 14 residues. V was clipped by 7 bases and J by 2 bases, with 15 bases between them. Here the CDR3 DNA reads TGCAGCGCGGGCCGCGATGTCGCCTACAATGAGCAGTTCTTC. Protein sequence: CSAGRDVAYNEQFF.

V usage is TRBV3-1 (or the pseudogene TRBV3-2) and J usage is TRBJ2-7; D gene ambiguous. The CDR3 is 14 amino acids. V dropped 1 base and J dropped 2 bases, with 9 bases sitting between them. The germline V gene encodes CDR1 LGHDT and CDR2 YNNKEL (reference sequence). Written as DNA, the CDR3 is TGTGCCAGCAGCCAAGTCCCAGGTCCCTACGAGCAGTACTTC. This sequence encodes CASSQVPGPYEQYF.

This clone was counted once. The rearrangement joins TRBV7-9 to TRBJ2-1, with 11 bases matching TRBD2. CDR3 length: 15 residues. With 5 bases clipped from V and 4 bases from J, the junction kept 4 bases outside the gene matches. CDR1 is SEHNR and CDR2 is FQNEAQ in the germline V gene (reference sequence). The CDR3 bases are TGTGCCAGCAGCCGGGGACTAGCGGAGTACAATGAGCAGTTCTTC. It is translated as CASSRGLAEYNEQFF.

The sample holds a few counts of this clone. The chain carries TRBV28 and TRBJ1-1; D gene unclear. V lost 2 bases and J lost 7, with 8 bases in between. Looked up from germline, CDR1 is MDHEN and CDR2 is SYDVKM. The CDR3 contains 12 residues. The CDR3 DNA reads TGTGCCAGCAGTTTACCGGGGTTTGAAGCTTTCTTT. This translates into CASSLPGFEAFF.

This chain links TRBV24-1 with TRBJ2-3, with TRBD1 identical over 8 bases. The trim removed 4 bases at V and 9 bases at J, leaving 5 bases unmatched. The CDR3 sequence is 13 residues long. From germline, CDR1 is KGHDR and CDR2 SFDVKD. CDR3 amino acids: CATSEAAGGTQYF. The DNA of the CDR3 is TGTGCCACCAGTGAGGCCGCAGGGGGCACGCAGTATTTT.

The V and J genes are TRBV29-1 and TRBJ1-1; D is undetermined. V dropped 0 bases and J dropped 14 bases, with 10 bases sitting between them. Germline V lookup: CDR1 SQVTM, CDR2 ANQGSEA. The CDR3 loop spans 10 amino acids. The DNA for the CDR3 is TGCAGCGTTGAAGAAGGAGTCGGCTTCTTT. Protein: CSVEEGVGFF.

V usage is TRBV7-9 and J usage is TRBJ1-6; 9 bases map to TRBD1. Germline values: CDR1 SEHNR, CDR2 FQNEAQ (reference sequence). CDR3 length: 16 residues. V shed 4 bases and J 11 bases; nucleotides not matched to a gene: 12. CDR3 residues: CASSSIDRGFMAPLHF. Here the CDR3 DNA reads TGTGCCAGCAGCTCAATAGACAGGGGGTTCATGGCACCCCTCCACTTT.

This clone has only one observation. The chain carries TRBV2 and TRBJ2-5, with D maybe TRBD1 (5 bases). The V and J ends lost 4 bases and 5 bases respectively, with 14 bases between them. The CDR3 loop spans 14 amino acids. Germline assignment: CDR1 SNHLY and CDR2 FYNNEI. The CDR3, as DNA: TGTGCCAGCAGTGTAGGGGCCGGATGGGAGACCCAGTACTTC. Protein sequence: CASSVGAGWETQYF.

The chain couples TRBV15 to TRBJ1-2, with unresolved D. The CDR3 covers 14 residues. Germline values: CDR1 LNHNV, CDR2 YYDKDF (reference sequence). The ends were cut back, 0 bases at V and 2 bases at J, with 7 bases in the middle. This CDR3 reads CATSRDGENYGYTF. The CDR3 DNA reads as TGTGCCACCAGCAGAGATGGGGAGAACTATGGCTACACCTTC.

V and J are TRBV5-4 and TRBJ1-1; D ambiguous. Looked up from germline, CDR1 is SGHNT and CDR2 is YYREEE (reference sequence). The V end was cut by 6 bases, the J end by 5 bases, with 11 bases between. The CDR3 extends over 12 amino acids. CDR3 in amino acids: CASNLDGTEAFF. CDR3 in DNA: TGTGCCAGCAACCTAGACGGGACTGAAGCTTTCTTT.

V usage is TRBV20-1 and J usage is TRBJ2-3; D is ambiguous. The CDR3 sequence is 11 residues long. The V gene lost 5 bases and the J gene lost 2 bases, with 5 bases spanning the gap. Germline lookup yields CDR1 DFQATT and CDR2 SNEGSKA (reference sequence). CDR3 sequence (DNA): TGCAGTGCTCCAGACACAGATACGCAGTATTTT. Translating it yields CSAPDTDTQYF.

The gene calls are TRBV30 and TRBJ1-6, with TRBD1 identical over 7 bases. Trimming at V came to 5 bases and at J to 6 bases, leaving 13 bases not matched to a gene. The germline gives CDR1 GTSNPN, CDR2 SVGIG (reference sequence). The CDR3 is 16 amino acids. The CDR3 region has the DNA TGTGCCTGGGGGGACAGTCTAAGAGGGGTTAATTCACCCCTCCACTTT. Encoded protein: CAWGDSLRGVNSPLHF.